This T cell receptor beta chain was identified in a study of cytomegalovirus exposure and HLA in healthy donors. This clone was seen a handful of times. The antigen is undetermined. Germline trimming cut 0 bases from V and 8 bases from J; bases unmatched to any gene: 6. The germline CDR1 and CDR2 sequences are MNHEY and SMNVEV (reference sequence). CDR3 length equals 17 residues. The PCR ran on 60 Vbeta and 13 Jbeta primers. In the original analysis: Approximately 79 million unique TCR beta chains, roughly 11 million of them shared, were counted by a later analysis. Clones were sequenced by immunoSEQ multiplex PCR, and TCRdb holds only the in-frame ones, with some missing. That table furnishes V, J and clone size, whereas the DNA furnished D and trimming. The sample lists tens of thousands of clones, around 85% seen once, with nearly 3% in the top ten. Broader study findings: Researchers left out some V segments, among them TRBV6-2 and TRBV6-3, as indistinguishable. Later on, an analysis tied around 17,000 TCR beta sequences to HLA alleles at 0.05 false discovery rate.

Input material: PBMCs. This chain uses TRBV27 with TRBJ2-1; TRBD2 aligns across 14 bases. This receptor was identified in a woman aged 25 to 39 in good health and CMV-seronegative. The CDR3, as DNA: TGTGCCAGCAGTTTATCCGCAGGACTAGCGGGAGGCGATGAGCAGTTCTTC. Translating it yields CASSLSAGLAGGDEQFF.